What follows are 6 T cell receptor beta chains derived from one specimen sequenced in a study of technical replicates of blood from a few donors. TCRdb's table, derived via immunoSEQ multiplex PCR, lists solely in-frame clones and lacks some. The table shows tens of thousands of clones, with approximately 96% occurring only once. The sample consisted of T cells isolated from PBMCs. The receptor set was obtained from a human donor in good health.

The V call is TRBV5-6, the J call TRBJ2-7; possible D gene TRBD2, 5 bases. Germline assignment: CDR1 SGHDT and CDR2 YYEEEE. CDR3 length: 14 amino acids. V lost 6 bases and J lost 0, with 13 bases in between. This CDR3 is CASNPDGVSYEQYF. In DNA, the CDR3 is TGTGCCAGCAACCCGGACGGGGTCTCCTACGAGCAGTACTTC.

The chain has TRBV15 and TRBJ1-5; TRBD1 agrees at 7 bases. CDR1 is LNHNV, CDR2 YYDKDF, per germline (reference sequence). With V trimmed by 3 bases and J by 7 bases, 6 bases remained unmatched. The length of the CDR3 is 14 residues. The CDR3 nucleotides are TGTGCCACCAGCAGTGACAGGGTCGGGCAGCCCCAGCATTTT. This gives the protein CATSSDRVGQPQHF.

The chain recombines TRBV28 with TRBJ1-5; no definite D call. V was clipped by 5 bases and J by 4 bases, with 21 bases between them. The CDR3 contains 17 residues. Germline-derived CDR1 and CDR2 are MDHEN and SYDVKM. CDR3 in amino acids: CASSPRLATGKNQPQHF. The CDR3 region has the DNA TGTGCCAGCAGTCCGAGACTCGCGACCGGAAAAAATCAGCCCCAGCATTTT. The whole variable domain, filled in from reference TRBV28 and TRBJ1-5, reads DVKVTQSSRYLVKRTGEKVFLECVQDMDHENMFWYRQDPGLGLRLIYFSYDVKMKEKGDIPEGYSVSREKKERFSLILESASTNQTSMYLCASSPRLATGKNQPQHFGDGTRLSIL.

The J gene is TRBJ2-5, the V gene TRBV10-3, with a possible D match to TRBD1 (5 bases). The CDR3 totals 13 residues. Germline CDR1 and CDR2: ENHRY and SYGVKD. V lost 8 bases to trimming and J lost 5 bases, with 15 bases between them. The DNA for the CDR3 is TGTGCCATCGGGCAAGACAGCTCTGAGACCCAGTACTTC. Translated: CAIGQDSSETQYF.

This chain's CDR3 is CASSLGGTSNQPQHF. The CDR3 nucleotides read TGTGCCAGCAGTTTGGGGGGTACCAGCAATCAGCCCCAGCATTTT. This sequence joins TRBV28 and TRBJ1-5, with D possibly matching TRBD1 (5 bases). V lost 3 bases to trimming and J lost 1 base, with 10 bases between them. The CDR3 is 15 amino acids. Per germline, CDR1 MDHEN and CDR2 SYDVKM.

J is TRBJ1-1 and V is TRBV2; D perhaps matches TRBD1 (5 bases). Germline V lookup: CDR1 SNHLY, CDR2 FYNNEI. V lost 3 bases to trimming and J lost 3 bases, with 8 bases between them. The CDR3 is made up of 13 amino acids. CDR3 sequence: CASSEQGYTEAFF. CDR3 DNA: TGTGCCAGCAGTGAGCAGGGTTACACTGAAGCTTTCTTT.